Sequencing of this TCR beta chain was carried out in a study of T-cell reconstitution after alpha-beta-depleted transplantation in children. During its preparation, the TCRbeta library received unique molecular identifiers. TCRdb used MiXCR to reprocess the PCR reads, holding one entry per CDR3 protein. The repertoire includes approximately 420,000 distinct CDR3 sequences, about a tenth of them detected once, and roughly 5.1% sits in the top ten. Germline CDR1 reads SGDLS; CDR2 reads YYNGEE. The CDR3 spans 13 residues. The V end lost 3 bases, the J end lost 4 bases, and 10 bases lay between the germline ends.

Here the sequenced sample was PBMCs from the stem cell graft donor, taken from the stem cell graft. The chain has TRBV9 and TRBJ2-5, with D perhaps matching TRBD1 or TRBD2 (5 bases each). This sequence originates from a human donor who donated a stem cell graft to a child with acute myeloid leukemia. CDR3 amino acids: CASSGGPIETQYF. The CDR3 region has the DNA TGTGCCAGCAGCGGGGGACCGATAGAGACCCAGTACTTC.